This TCR beta chain appears in the sequencing data of a study of identical twins. Germline CDR1 MNHEY, CDR2 SVGAGI. Deletions cut 0 bases from V and 6 bases from J, with 6 bases between. This CDR3 is 13 amino acids long. This clonotype was counted a few times. A single record per CDR3 protein comes from TCRdb applying MiXCR to the 5' RACE reads. The sample carries approximately 210,000 distinct CDR3 sequences, 6.5% recorded once. Another study also made use of these data, one on T cells expressing NK-cell markers.

The clonotype comes from a woman younger than 30 in good health. The chain uses TRBV6-5 and TRBJ1-5; D is uncertain. The sequenced sample consisted of CD8+ T cells sorted from blood. The CDR3 loop is CASSYSSIQPQHF. The CDR3 region has the DNA TGTGCCAGCAGTTACTCCTCCATTCAGCCCCAGCATTTT.